Each of the 5 T cell receptor beta chains below was sequenced from the same sample in a study of post-analysis software for immune sequencing data. Overall study results and limits: TRBV5-6, TRBV5-1 and TRBV20-1 were among roughly 5 TRBV segments more frequent in patients than controls.

Their specific antigens are unknown. Unique molecular identifiers were built into the TCR beta cDNA libraries. TCRdb passed the PCR reads through MiXCR, listing each CDR3 protein once. The sample records roughly 620,000 distinct CDR3 sequences, around 44% being singletons. Sequencing was performed on blood. The receptors shown here come from a girl aged 5-17 years with multiple sclerosis.

This clonotype was found a few times. Here the CDR3 DNA reads TGTGCCAGCAGCGTTAGACCCGGCACAGATACGCAGTATTTT. As protein: CASSVRPGTDTQYF. J is TRBJ2-3 and V is TRBV9; D gene ambiguous. CDR1 is SGDLS and CDR2 is YYNGEE in the germline V gene. The length of the CDR3 is 14 residues. The V end was cut by 2 bases, the J end by 1 base, with 8 bases between.

This chain connects TRBV6-6 to TRBJ2-7; 9 nucleotides align to TRBD2. Germline V gene lookup returns CDR1 MNHNY and CDR2 SVGAGI (reference sequence). V was pared by 4 bases and J by 7 bases, with 8 bases of the junction left unmatched. CDR3 size: 14 residues. The CDR3 DNA sequence: TGTGCCAGCAGTTCCCCGGGGCTAGCGGGGGAGCAGTACTTC. It is translated as CASSSPGLAGEQYF.

The chain links TRBV27 to TRBJ2-4, with TRBD2 identical over 10 bases. This CDR3 region has 13 residues. The germline V gene has CDR1 MNHEY and CDR2 SMNVEV (reference sequence). V was clipped by 8 bases and J by 9 bases; unmatched bases: 7. The chain's CDR3 is CASSGERGGIQYF. In DNA, the CDR3 is TGTGCCAGCTCCGGCGAGCGGGGGGGCATTCAGTACTTC.

This clonotype was seen more than once but under ten times. V is TRBV6-4 and J is TRBJ2-3; 8 nucleotides agree with TRBD2. Trimming took 2 bases from V and 3 from J; bases not matched to a gene: 4. CDR1 MRHNA and CDR2 SNTAGT come from the germline V gene. The CDR3 is 15 residues long. DNA for the CDR3: TGTGCCAGCAGTGACACCGGACTAGCAACAGATACGCAGTATTTT. As protein: CASSDTGLATDTQYF.

V usage is TRBV12-3 or TRBV12-4 and J usage is TRBJ2-7; D is tentatively TRBD1 or TRBD2 (5 bases each). Trimming cost V 7 bases and J 3 bases, with 16 bases left between them. The length of the CDR3 is 14 residues. For the CDR3, the DNA is TGTGCCAGCACCGAGGGGCGTCCGGGCTACGAGCAGTACTTC. Its protein is CASTEGRPGYEQYF.